Below, 9 T cell receptor beta chains from the same sample are listed, as sequenced in a study of T cell responses to AZD1222 COVID-19 vaccine. The data were produced by immunoSEQ multiplex PCR, yet TCRdb's version contains in-frame clones alone and is incomplete. The table includes some 170,000 clones, over 80% detected once. This specimen consisted of peripheral blood, obtained 28 days after the second dose of the MenACWY control vaccine. All receptors derive from an adult who received the MenACWY meningococcal vaccine as a control.

The chain has TRBV2 and TRBJ2-3; 7 nucleotides agree with TRBD2. Trimming took 5 bases from V and 1 from J; bases not matched to a gene: 3. Germline CDR1 and CDR2: SNHLY and FYNNEI. The CDR3 is 14 residues long. This chain's CDR3 is CASSYLAGTDTQYF. In nucleotides, the CDR3 is TGTGCCAGCAGTTATCTAGCGGGCACAGATACGCAGTATTTT.

The gene calls are TRBV7-2 and TRBJ1-5; 9 nucleotides match TRBD1. V gave up 3 bases and J gave up 0 bases; unmatched junction bases: 0. The CDR3 covers 15 residues. Germline CDR1 and CDR2: SGHTA and FQGNSA. CDR3 loop: CASSLTGGSNQPQHF. CDR3 sequence (DNA): TGTGCCAGCAGCTTGACAGGGGGTAGCAATCAGCCCCAGCATTTT.

This clone was found once. The chain has TRBV6-5 and TRBJ2-7, with D tentatively TRBD1 (6 bases). The CDR3 length is 13 residues. Germline CDR1 reads MNHEY; CDR2 reads SVGAGI. V lost 4 bases to trimming and J lost 4 bases, with 11 bases between them. The CDR3 protein is CASSFSDRYEQYF. CDR3 nucleotide sequence: TGTGCCAGCAGTTTTTCGGACAGATACGAGCAGTACTTC.

The chain couples TRBV2 to TRBJ1-1, with D tentatively TRBD1 (6 bases). CDR1 is SNHLY and CDR2 is FYNNEI in the germline V gene. V lost 9 bases and J 8 bases, leaving 13 bases between the germline ends. The CDR3 extends over 11 amino acids. CDR3 sequence reads: CASQGLREAFF. The CDR3 DNA is TGTGCCAGTCAGGGGCTCCGGGAAGCTTTCTTT.

This chain uses TRBV28 with TRBJ2-7; possibly TRBD2 for D (7 bases). The CDR3 has 13 amino acids. Per the germline V gene, CDR1 is MDHEN and CDR2 is SYDVKM. The V end was cut by 5 bases, the J end by 12 bases, with 20 bases between. The CDR3 loop reads CASSPPWEGERYF. CDR3 sequence (DNA): TGTGCCAGCAGTCCCCCTTGGGAGGGGGAACGGTACTTC.

The chain uses TRBV5-1 and TRBJ1-1, with D perhaps TRBD1 (5 bases). The CDR3 contains 14 residues. Per germline, CDR1 SGHRS and CDR2 YFSETQ. With 6 bases removed from V and 0 bases from J, the gap between germline ends came to 12 bases. CDR3 region: CASKTGTMNTEAFF. For the CDR3, the DNA is TGCGCCAGCAAGACGGGGACTATGAACACTGAAGCTTTCTTT. Using reference TRBV5-1 and TRBJ1-1 for the parts outside the CDR3, the full variable domain is KAGVTQTPRYLIKTRGQQVTLSCSPISGHRSVSWYQQTPGQGLQFLFEYFSETQRNKGNFPGRFSGRQFSNSRSEMNVSTLELGDSALYLCASKTGTMNTEAFFGQGTRLTVV.

CDR3 in amino acids: CAWSEQILSGNTIYF. Here the CDR3 DNA reads TGTGCCTGGAGCGAACAGATTCTCTCTGGAAACACCATATATTTT. The V gene is TRBV30, the J gene TRBJ1-3; D unresolved. V was cut by 3 bases and J by 0 bases, with 12 bases left in between. The CDR3 runs 15 residues. The V gene's germline CDR1 is GTSNPN and CDR2 SVGIG (reference sequence). The full variable domain, in which reference TRBV30 and TRBJ1-3 provide the parts outside the CDR3, is SQTIHQWPATLVQPVGSPLSLECTVEGTSNPNLYWYRQAAGRGLQLLFYSVGIGQISSEVPQNLSASRPQDRQFILSSKKLLLSDSGFYLCAWSEQILSGNTIYFGEGSWLTVV.

This sequence joins TRBV5-1 and TRBJ1-4, with TRBD1 matching over 7 bases. The CDR3 has 14 amino acids. Trimming cost V 7 bases and J 3 bases; bases outside gene matches: 6. Looked up from germline, CDR1 is SGHRS and CDR2 is YFSETQ. DNA of the CDR3: TGCGCCAGCGCTCCAGGGGGGGCTAATGAAAAACTGTTTTTT. Translated, it gives CASAPGGANEKLFF.

V is TRBV24-1 and J is TRBJ1-1; D perhaps matches TRBD1 (6 bases). The germline gives CDR1 KGHDR, CDR2 SFDVKD. Trimming removed 9 bases at V and 4 bases at J, with 14 bases between. The CDR3 spans 13 residues. The CDR3 loop is CATEGGASTEAFF. Written as DNA, the CDR3 is TGTGCCACCGAGGGGGGCGCGAGCACTGAAGCTTTCTTT.